This T cell receptor beta chain was profiled in a study of blood T cell repertoires in COVID-19. Study background: Acute-phase and convalescent COVID-19 samples originated in the United States, Italy and Spain. T cells, B-cell-depleted T cells, or PBMCs supplied cDNA or gDNA.

The CDR3 loop spans 16 amino acids. The V segment lost 7 bases and the J segment 1 base; nucleotides outside the gene matches: 8. In germline, CDR1 is SNHLY, CDR2 FYNNEI. As processed by the authors: Reference gene primer amplification yielded estimated nucleated cell counts. Some clones are missing from TCRdb's copy, which holds only in-frame ones; the method was immunoSEQ multiplex PCR. The DNA was the basis for D and trimming; V, J and clone size are from that table. There are 110,000 or so clones in the sample; approximately 82% occur only once, and 15% lies in the top ten. Input material: peripheral blood. This clonotype was sampled from a woman aged 80 or older with acute or convalescent COVID-19. The V call is TRBV2, the J call TRBJ2-3, with 10 nucleotides matching TRBD2. CDR3 in DNA: TGTGCCAGCAAGTCTAGCGGGAGCCGTGGCACAGATACGCAGTATTTT. It is translated as CASKSSGSRGTDTQYF.